Reported below is one T cell receptor (beta chain). No antigen is known for it. V trimming: 4 bases; J trimming: 2 bases; junction bases outside the gene matches: 7. Germline values: CDR1 MNHNY, CDR2 SVGAGI (reference sequence). The CDR3 is 16 amino acids. RNA, once extracted, was reverse transcribed into cDNA for use as the sequencing template. Assay used: immunoSEQ multiplex PCR; TCRdb lists only in-frame clones, some missing. The table includes more than 200,000 clones, over 60% detected once. The data were taken from a study of CD8+ T cells in alopecia areata. Study at large: Patients took tofacitinib for 6 to 18 months, followed by 6 drug-free months. The investigators scored severity in treated patients by the percentage of affected scalp area.

Treatment of the sample: oral pan-JAK inhibitor, 5-10 mg twice daily. Overall study results and limits: An increase in clonality over normal scalp was evident in lesional scalp, especially alopecia totalis/universalis.

The sequenced sample was CD4+ T cells sorted from blood, obtained at week 4, from a patient treated with tofacitinib. This sequence originates from a human donor with alopecia areata. This chain joins TRBV6-6 and TRBJ1-5; 8 bases agree with TRBD1. The CDR3 loop reads CASSFGQGGGNQPQHF. DNA for the CDR3: TGTGCCAGCAGTTTCGGACAGGGTGGGGGCAATCAGCCCCAGCATTTT.